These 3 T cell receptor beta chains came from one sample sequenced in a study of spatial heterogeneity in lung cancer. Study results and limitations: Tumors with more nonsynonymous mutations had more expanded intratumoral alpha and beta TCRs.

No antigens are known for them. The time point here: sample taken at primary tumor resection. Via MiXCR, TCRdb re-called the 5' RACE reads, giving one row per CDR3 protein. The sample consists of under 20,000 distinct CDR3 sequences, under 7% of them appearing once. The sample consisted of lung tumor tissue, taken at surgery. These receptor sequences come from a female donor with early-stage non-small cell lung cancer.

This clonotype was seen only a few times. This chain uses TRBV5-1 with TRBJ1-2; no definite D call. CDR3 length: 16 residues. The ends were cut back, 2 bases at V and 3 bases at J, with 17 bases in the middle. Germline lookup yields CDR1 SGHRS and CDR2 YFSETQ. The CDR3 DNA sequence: TGCGCCAGCAGCTTCGGGGAAGCAGGACGCGACTATGGCTACACCTTC. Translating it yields CASSFGEAGRDYGYTF. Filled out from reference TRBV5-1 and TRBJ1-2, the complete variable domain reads KAGVTQTPRYLIKTRGQQVTLSCSPISGHRSVSWYQQTPGQGLQFLFEYFSETQRNKGNFPGRFSGRQFSNSRSEMNVSTLELGDSALYLCASSFGEAGRDYGYTFGSGTRLTVV.

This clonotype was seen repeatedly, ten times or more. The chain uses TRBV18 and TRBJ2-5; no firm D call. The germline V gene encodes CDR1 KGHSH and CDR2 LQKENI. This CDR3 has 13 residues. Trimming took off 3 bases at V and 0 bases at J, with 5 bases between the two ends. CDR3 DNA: TGTGCCAGCTCACCTACGTACCAAGAGACCCAGTACTTC. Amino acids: CASSPTYQETQYF.

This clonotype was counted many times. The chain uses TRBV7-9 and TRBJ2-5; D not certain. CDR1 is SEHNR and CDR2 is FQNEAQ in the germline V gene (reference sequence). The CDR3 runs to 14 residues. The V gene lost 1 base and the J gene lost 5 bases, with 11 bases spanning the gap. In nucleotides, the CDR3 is TGTGCCAGCAGCTTAGTAACTGAAACTGAGACCCAGTACTTC. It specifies CASSLVTETETQYF. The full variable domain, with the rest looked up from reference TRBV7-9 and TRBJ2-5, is DTGVSQNPRHKITKRGQNVTFRCDPISEHNRLYWYRQTLGQGPEFLTYFQNEAQLEKSRLLSDRFSAERPKGSFSTLEIQRTEQGDSAMYLCASSLVTETETQYFGPGTRLLVL.